This T cell receptor (beta chain) is drawn from a study of blood T cell repertoires in COVID-19. Study overall: Samples of COVID-19 (acute and convalescent) were obtained from the United States, Italy and Spain. Sources were T cells, B-cell-depleted T cells, or PBMCs; the material itself was cDNA or gDNA.

In germline, CDR1 is SEHNR, CDR2 FQNEAQ (reference sequence). CDR3 length: 17 amino acids. Germline trimming cut 5 bases from V and 3 bases from J; bases unmatched to any gene: 11. In the original workflow: Reference gene primer amplification yielded estimated nucleated cell counts. The repertoire was sequenced with immunoSEQ multiplex PCR; TCRdb's copy has only in-frame clones and lacks some. The DNA gave D and trimming, while V, J and clone size come from that table. The sample includes 310,000 or so clones, around 85% of them seen just once. V is TRBV7-9 and J is TRBJ2-1; 9 bases line up with TRBD2. What was sequenced was peripheral blood. The clonotype originates from a young woman who had recovered from COVID-19. The CDR3 spells CASSPRKLAGIYNEQFF. For the CDR3, the DNA is TGTGCCAGCAGCCCCAGAAAACTAGCGGGCATCTACAATGAGCAGTTCTTC.